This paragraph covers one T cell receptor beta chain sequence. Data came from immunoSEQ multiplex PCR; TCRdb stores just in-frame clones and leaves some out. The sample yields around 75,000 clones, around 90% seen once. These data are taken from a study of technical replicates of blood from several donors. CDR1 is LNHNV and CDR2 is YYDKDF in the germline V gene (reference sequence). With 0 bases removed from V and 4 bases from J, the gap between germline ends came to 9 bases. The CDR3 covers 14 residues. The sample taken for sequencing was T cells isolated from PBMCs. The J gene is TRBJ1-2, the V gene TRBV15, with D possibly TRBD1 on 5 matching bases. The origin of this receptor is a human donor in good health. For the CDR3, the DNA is TGTGCCACCAGCAGAGATTGGGGCGGCTATGGCTACACCTTC. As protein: CATSRDWGGYGYTF.